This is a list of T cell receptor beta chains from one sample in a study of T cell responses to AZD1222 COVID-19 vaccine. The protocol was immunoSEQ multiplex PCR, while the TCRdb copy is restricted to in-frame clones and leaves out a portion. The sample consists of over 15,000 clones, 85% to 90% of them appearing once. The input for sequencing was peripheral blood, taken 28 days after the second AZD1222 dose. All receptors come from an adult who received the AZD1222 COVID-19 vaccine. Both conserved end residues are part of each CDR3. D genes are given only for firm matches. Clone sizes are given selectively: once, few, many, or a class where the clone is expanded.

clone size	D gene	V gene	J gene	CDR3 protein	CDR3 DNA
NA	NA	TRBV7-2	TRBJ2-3	CASSLPGSDTQYF	TGTGCCAGCAGCCTTCCAGGGTCCGATACGCAGTATTTT
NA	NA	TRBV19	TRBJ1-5	CASTVMHSSNQPQHF	TGTGCCAGTACAGTAATGCACTCTAGCAATCAGCCCCAGCATTTT
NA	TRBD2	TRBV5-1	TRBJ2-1	CASSLGGRADSGDEQFF	TGCGCCAGCAGCTTGGGCGGGAGGGCCGACTCGGGCGATGAGCAGTTCTTC
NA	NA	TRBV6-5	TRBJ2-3	CASSTMLGDTQYF	TGTGCCAGCAGTACAATGCTGGGAGATACGCAGTATTTT
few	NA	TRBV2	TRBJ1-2	CASSEAGYYGYTF	TGTGCCAGCAGTGAAGCGGGGTACTATGGCTACACCTTC
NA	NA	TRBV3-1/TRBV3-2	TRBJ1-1	CASSQDLPRGAFF	TGTGCCAGCAGCCAAGATCTCCCCCGGGGTGCTTTCTTT
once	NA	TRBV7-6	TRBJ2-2	CASSSRQNTGELFF	TGTGCCAGCAGCTCCAGACAGAACACCGGGGAGCTGTTTTTT
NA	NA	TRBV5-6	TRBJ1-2	CASSLAIGSNYGYTF	TGTGCCAGCAGCTTGGCCATCGGGTCCAACTATGGCTACACCTTC
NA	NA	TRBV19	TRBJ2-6	CASRGREAGANVLTF	TGTGCCAGTCGGGGAAGGGAAGCTGGGGCCAACGTCCTGACTTTC
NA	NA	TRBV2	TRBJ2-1	CASSVRGEQFF	TGTGCCAGCAGTGTTCGGGGTGAGCAGTTCTTC
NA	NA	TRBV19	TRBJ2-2	CATKGLHTGELFF	TGTGCCACTAAGGGACTGCACACCGGGGAGCTGTTTTTT
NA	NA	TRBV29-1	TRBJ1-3	CSVEVQDRNTIYF	TGCAGCGTTGAAGTCCAGGACAGAAACACCATATATTTT
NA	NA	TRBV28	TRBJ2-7	CASTPGATYEQYF	TGTGCCAGCACCCCGGGGGCTACATACGAGCAGTACTTC
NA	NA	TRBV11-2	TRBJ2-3	CASSLDMGAITDTQYF	TGTGCCAGCAGCTTAGATATGGGGGCTATCACAGATACGCAGTATTTT
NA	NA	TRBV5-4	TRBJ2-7	CASSSLRGGPNEQYF	TGTGCCAGCAGCTCCCTCCGTGGGGGCCCGAACGAGCAGTACTTC
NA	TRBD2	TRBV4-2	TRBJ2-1	CASSQVGGGADEQFF	TGTGCCAGCAGCCAAGTGGGCGGGGGGGCCGATGAGCAGTTCTTC
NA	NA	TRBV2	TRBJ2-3	CASSEDGTVMVADTQYF	TGTGCCAGCAGTGAAGATGGGACTGTGATGGTGGCAGATACGCAGTATTTT
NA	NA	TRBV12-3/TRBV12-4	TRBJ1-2	CASSLRGGYTF	TGTGCCAGCAGTTTAAGGGGTGGCTACACCTTC
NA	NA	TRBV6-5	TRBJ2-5	CASKTPGETQYF	TGTGCCAGCAAAACCCCGGGGGAGACCCAGTACTTC
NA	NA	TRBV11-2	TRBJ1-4	CASKFGTTPGEKLFF	TGTGCCAGCAAATTCGGGACTACGCCGGGTGAAAAACTGTTTTTT
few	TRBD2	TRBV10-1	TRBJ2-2	CATSSGANTGELFF	TGCGCCACCTCTAGCGGGGCGAACACCGGGGAGCTGTTTTTT
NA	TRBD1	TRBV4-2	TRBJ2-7	CASSQPYARGNEQYF	TGTGCCAGCAGCCAACCATACGCCAGGGGGAACGAGCAGTACTTC
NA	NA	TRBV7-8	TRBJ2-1	CASARTLATNEQFF	TGTGCCTCAGCGCGCACCTTAGCAACCAATGAGCAGTTCTTC
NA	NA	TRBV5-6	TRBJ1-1	CASFPAGGLNTEAFF	TGTGCCAGCTTCCCCGCCGGGGGCCTGAACACTGAAGCTTTCTTT
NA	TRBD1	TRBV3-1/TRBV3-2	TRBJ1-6	CASSQAGQGTSPLHF	TGTGCCAGCAGCCAAGCGGGACAGGGGACTTCACCCCTCCACTTT
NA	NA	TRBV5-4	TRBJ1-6	CASSVRNSPLHF	TGTGCCAGCAGCGTGAGAAATTCACCCCTCCACTTT
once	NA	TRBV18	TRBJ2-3	CASSPPPGRDTQYF	TGTGCCAGCTCACCACCTCCAGGGCGGGATACGCAGTATTTT
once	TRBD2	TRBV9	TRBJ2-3	CASSVTSGGADTQYF	TGTGCCAGCAGCGTCACTAGCGGGGGGGCAGATACGCAGTATTTT
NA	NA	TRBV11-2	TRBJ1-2	CASSFTGEGGYTF	TGTGCCAGCAGCTTTACCGGAGAAGGGGGCTACACCTTC
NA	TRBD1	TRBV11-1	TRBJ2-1	CASSLSGGFNNEQFF	TGTGCCAGCAGCTTATCAGGGGGCTTTAACAATGAGCAGTTCTTC
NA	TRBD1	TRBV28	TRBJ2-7	CASSSGQSSYEQYF	TGTGCCAGCAGTTCGGGACAGAGCTCCTACGAGCAGTACTTC
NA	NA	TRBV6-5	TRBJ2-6	CASSYGSGANVLTF	TGTGCCAGCAGTTACGGCTCTGGGGCCAACGTCCTGACTTTC
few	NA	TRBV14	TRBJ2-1	CASSQAAAAGRYNEQFF	TGTGCCAGCAGCCAAGCCGCCGCGGCAGGCCGATACAATGAGCAGTTCTTC
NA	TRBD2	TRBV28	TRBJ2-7	CASSSSGRGDEQYF	TGTGCCAGCAGCAGTAGCGGGAGAGGCGACGAGCAGTACTTC
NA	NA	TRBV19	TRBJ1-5	CASSTGPAGNQPQHF	TGTGCCAGTAGTACCGGGCCAGCCGGCAATCAGCCCCAGCATTTT
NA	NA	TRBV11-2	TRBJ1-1	CASSLVGRRNTEAFF	TGTGCCAGCAGCTTAGTCGGCAGGAGGAACACTGAAGCTTTCTTT
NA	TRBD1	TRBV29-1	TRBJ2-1	CSVEQGALNEQFF	TGCAGCGTTGAACAGGGGGCCCTCAATGAGCAGTTCTTC
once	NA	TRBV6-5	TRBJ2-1	CASSYLGGVRNEQFF	TGTGCCAGCAGTTACCTTGGCGGGGTCCGCAATGAGCAGTTCTTC
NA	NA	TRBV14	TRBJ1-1	CASSQDMNTEAFF	TGTGCCAGCAGCCAAGATATGAACACTGAAGCTTTCTTT
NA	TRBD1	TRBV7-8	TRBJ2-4	CASSSQGAAKNIQYF	TGTGCCAGCAGCTCACAGGGGGCAGCCAAAAACATTCAGTACTTC
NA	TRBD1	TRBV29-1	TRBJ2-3	CSADQGAGTDTQYF	TGCAGCGCAGACCAGGGGGCCGGGACAGATACGCAGTATTTT
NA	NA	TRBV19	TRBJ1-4	CASRGNRNEKLFF	TGTGCCAGTAGAGGTAATCGTAATGAAAAACTGTTTTTT
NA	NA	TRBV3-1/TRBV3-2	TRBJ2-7	CASSQRIRAGKVEEQYF	TGTGCCAGCAGCCAACGTATAAGAGCAGGAAAAGTGGAAGAGCAGTACTTC
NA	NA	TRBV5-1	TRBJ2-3	CASSLVPTDTQYF	TGCGCCAGCAGCTTGGTTCCCACAGATACGCAGTATTTT
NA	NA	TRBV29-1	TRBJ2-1	CSVAPLGSMSDEQFF	TGCAGCGTCGCCCCCCTTGGCTCTATGAGCGATGAGCAGTTCTTC
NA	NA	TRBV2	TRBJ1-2	CASSINAYGYTF	TGTGCCAGCAGTATCAACGCTTATGGCTACACCTTC